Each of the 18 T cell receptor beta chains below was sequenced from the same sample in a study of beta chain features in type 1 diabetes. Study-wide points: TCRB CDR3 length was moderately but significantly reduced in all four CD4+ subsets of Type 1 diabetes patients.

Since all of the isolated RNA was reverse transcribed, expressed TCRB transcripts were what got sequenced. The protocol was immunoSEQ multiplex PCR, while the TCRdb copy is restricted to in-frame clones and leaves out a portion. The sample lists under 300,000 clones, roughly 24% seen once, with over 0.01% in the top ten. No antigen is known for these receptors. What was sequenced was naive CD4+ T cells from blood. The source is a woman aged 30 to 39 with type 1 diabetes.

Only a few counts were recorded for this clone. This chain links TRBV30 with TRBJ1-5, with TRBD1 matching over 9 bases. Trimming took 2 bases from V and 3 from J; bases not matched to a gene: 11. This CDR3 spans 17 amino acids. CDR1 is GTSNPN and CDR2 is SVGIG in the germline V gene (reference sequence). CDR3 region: CAWSWGRTGANNQPQHF. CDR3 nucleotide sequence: TGTGCCTGGAGTTGGGGACGGACAGGGGCCAACAATCAGCCCCAGCATTTT.

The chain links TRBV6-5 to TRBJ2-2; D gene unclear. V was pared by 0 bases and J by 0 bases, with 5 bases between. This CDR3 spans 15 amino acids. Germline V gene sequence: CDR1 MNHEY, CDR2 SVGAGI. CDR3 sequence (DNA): TGTGCCAGCAGTTACTCTATCCCGAACACCGGGGAGCTGTTTTTT. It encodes CASSYSIPNTGELFF.

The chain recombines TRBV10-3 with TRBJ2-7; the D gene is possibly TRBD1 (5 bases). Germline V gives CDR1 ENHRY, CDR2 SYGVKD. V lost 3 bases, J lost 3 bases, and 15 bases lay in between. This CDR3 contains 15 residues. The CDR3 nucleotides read TGTGCCATCAGTGACCGGACAAAGGTAGGCTACGAGCAGTACTTC. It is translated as CAISDRTKVGYEQYF.

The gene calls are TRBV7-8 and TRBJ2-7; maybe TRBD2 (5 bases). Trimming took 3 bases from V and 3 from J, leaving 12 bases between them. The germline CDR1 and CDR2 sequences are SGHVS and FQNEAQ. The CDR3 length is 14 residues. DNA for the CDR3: TGTGCCAGCAGCTTCGGCGACTATCTCTACGAGCAGTACTTC. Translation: CASSFGDYLYEQYF.

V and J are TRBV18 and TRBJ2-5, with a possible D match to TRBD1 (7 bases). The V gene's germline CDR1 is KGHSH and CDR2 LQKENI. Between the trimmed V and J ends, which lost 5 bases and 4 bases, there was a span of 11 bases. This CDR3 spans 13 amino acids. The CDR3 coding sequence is TGTGCCAGCTCAGGAGGGGGCGGAGAGACCCAGTACTTC. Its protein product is CASSGGGGETQYF.

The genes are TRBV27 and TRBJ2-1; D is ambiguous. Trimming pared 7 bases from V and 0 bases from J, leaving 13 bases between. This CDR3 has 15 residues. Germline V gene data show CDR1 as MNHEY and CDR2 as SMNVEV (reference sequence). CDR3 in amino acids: CASIPTPGSYNEQFF. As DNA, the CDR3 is TGTGCCAGCATCCCGACACCCGGCTCCTACAATGAGCAGTTCTTC.

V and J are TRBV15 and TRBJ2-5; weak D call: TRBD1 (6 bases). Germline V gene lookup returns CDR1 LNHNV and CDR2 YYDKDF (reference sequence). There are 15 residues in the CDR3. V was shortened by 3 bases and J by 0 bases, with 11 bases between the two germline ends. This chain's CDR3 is CATSRRTVNQETQYF. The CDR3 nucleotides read TGTGCCACCAGCAGGAGGACAGTAAACCAAGAGACCCAGTACTTC.

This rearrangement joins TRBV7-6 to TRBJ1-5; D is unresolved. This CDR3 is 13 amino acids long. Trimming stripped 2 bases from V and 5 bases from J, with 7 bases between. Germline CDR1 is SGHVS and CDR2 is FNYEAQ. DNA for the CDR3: TGTGCCAGCAGCTTACTGCCAGATCAGCCCCAGCATTTT. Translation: CASSLLPDQPQHF.

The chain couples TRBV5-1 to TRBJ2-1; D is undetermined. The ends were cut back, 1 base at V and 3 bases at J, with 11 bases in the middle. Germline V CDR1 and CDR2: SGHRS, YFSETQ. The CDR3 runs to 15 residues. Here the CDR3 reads CASSLSSANYNEQFF. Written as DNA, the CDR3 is TGCGCCAGCAGCTTGTCCAGTGCAAACTACAATGAGCAGTTCTTC.

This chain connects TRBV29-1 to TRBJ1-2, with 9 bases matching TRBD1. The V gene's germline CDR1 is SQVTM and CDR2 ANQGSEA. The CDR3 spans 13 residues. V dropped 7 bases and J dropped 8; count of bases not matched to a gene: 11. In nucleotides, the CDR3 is TGCAGCGCTGGTTCAACAGGGGGCTGGGGCTACACCTTC. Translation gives CSAGSTGGWGYTF.

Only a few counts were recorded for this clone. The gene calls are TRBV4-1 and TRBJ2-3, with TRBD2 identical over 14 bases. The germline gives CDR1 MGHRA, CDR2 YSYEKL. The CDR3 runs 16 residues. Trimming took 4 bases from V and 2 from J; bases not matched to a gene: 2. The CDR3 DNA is TGCGCCAGCAGCCCGGGACTAGCGGGAGCCACAGATACGCAGTATTTT. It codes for CASSPGLAGATDTQYF.

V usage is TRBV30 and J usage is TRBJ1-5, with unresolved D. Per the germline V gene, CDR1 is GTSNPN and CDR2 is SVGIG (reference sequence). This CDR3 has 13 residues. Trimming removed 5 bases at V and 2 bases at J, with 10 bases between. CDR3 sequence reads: CAWALRGNQPQHF. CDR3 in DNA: TGTGCCTGGGCGCTGCGGGGCAATCAGCCCCAGCATTTT.

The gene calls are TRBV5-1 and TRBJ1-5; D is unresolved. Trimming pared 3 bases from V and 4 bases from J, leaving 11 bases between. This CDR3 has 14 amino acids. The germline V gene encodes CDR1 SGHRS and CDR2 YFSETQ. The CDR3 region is CASSSGDINQPQHF. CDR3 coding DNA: TGCGCCAGCAGCTCCGGGGATATTAATCAGCCCCAGCATTTT. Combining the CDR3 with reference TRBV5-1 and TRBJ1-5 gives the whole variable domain KAGVTQTPRYLIKTRGQQVTLSCSPISGHRSVSWYQQTPGQGLQFLFEYFSETQRNKGNFPGRFSGRQFSNSRSEMNVSTLELGDSALYLCASSSGDINQPQHFGDGTRLSIL.

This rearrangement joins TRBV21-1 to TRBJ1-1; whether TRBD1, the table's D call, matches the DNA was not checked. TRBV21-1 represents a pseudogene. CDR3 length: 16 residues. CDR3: CASSKARKGMNTEAFF. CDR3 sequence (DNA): TGTGCCAGCAGCAAAGCGCGCAAGGGGATGAACACTGAAGCTTTCTTT.

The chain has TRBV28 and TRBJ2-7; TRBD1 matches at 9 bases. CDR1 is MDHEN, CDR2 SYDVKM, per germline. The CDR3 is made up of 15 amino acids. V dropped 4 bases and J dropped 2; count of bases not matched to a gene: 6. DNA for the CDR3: TGTGCCAGCAGTTCCCCCGGGACAGGGCCCTACGAGCAGTACTTC. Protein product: CASSSPGTGPYEQYF.

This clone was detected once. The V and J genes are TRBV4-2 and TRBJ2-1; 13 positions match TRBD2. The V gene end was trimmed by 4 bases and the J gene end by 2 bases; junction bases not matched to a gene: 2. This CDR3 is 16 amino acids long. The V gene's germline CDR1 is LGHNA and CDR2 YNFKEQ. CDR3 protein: CASSPGLAGAYNEQFF. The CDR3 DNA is TGTGCCAGCAGCCCCGGACTAGCGGGGGCCTACAATGAGCAGTTCTTC.

In DNA form, the CDR3 reads TGTGCCTGGAGTGGCCGGAACAGCCTGAACACTGAAGCTTTCTTT. Its translation: CAWSGRNSLNTEAFF. This rearrangement joins TRBV30 to TRBJ1-1, with no clear D. Germline values: CDR1 GTSNPN, CDR2 SVGIG (reference sequence). There are 15 residues in the CDR3. V shed 1 base and J shed 0 bases, with 12 bases lying between them. Based on the CDR3 plus reference TRBV30 and TRBJ1-1, the full variable domain is SQTIHQWPATLVQPVGSPLSLECTVEGTSNPNLYWYRQAAGRGLQLLFYSVGIGQISSEVPQNLSASRPQDRQFILSSKKLLLSDSGFYLCAWSGRNSLNTEAFFGQGTRLTVV.

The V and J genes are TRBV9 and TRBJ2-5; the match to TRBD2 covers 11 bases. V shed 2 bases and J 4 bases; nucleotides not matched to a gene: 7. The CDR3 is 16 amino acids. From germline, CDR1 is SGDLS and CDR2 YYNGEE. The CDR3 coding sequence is TGTGCCAGCAGCGTTAGGGGGCTAGCGGGAGGAGAGACCCAGTACTTC. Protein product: CASSVRGLAGGETQYF. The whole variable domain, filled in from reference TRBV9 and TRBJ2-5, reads DSGVTQTPKHLITATGQRVTLRCSPRSGDLSVYWYQQSLDQGLQFLIQYYNGEERAKGNILERFSAQQFPDLHSELNLSSLELGDSALYFCASSVRGLAGGETQYFGPGTRLLVL.